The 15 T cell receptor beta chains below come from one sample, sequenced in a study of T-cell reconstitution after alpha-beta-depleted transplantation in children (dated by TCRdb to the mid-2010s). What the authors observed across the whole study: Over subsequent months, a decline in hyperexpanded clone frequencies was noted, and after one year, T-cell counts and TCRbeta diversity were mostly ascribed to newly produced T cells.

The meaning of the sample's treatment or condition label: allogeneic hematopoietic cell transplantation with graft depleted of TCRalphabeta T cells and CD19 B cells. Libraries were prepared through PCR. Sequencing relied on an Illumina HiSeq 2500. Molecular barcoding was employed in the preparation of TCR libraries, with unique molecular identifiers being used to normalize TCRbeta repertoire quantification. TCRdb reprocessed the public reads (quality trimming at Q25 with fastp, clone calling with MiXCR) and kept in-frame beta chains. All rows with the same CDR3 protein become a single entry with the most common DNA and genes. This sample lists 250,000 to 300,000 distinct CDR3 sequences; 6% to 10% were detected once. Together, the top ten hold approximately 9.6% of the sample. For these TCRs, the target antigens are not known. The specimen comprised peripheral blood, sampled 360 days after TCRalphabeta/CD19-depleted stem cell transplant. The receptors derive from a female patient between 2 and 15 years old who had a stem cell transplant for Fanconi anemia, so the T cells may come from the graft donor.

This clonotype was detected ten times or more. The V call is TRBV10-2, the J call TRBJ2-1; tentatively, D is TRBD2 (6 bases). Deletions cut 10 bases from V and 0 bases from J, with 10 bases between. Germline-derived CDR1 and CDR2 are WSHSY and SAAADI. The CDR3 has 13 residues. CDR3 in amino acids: CATLGGSYNEQFF. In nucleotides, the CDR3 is TGCGCCACCCTGGGGGGCTCCTACAATGAGCAGTTCTTC.

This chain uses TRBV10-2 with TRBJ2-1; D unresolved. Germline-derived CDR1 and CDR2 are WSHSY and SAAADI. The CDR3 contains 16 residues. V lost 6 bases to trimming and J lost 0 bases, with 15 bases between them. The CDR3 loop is CASRRNPALSYNEQFF. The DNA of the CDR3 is TGCGCCAGCAGGAGGAATCCAGCGCTCTCCTACAATGAGCAGTTCTTC.

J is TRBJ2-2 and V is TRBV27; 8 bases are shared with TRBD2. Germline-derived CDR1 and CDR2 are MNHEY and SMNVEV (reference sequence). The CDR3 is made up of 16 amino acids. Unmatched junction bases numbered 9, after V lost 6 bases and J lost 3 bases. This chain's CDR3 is CASSQTSGLDTGELFF. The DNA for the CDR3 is TGTGCCAGCAGCCAAACTAGCGGCTTAGACACCGGGGAGCTGTTTTTT.

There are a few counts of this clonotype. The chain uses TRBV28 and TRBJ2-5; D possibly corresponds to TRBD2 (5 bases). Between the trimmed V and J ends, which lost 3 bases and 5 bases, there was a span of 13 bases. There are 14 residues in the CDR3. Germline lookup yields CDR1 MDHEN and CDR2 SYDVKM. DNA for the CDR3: TGTGCCAGCAGTTTCACGGGGAAGACGGAGACCCAGTACTTC. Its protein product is CASSFTGKTETQYF.

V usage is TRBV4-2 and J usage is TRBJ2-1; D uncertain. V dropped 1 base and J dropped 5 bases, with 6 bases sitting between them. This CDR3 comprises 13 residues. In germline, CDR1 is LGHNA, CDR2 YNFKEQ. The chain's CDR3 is CASSQGSDNEQFF. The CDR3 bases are TGTGCCAGCAGCCAAGGGTCCGACAATGAGCAGTTCTTC.

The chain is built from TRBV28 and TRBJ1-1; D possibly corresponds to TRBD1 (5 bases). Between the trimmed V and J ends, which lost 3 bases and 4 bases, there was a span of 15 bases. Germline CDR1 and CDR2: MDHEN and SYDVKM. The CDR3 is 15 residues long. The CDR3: CASSFSRIRGTEAFF. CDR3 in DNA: TGTGCCAGCAGTTTTAGCCGGATTAGGGGCACTGAAGCTTTCTTT.

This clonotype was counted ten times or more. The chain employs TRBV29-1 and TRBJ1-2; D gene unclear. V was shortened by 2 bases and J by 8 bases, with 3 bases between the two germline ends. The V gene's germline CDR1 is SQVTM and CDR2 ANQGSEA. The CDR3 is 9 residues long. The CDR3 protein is CSVEWGYTF. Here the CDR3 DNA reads TGCAGCGTTGAATGGGGCTACACCTTC.

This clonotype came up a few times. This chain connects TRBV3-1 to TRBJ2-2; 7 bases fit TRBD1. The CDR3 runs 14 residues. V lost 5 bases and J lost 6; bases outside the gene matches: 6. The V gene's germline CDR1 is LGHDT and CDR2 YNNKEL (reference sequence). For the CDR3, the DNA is TGTGCCAGCAGCTACAGCGACAGGGCCGGGGAGCTGTTTTTT. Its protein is CASSYSDRAGELFF.

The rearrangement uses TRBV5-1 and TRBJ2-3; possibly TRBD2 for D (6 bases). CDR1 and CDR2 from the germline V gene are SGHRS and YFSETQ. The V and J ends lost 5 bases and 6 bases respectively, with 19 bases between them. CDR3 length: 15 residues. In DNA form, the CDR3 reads TGCGCCAGCAGATCGGAAAGGAGGGCCAGTGATACGCAGTATTTT. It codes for CASRSERRASDTQYF. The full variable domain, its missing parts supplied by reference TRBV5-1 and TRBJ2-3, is KAGVTQTPRYLIKTRGQQVTLSCSPISGHRSVSWYQQTPGQGLQFLFEYFSETQRNKGNFPGRFSGRQFSNSRSEMNVSTLELGDSALYLCASRSERRASDTQYFGPGTRLTVL.

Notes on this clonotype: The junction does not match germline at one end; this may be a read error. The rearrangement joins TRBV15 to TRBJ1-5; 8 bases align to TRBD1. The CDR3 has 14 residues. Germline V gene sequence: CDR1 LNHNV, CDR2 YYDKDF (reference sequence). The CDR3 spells CATSSRTGFQPRHF. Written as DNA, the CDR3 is TGTGCCACCAGCTCCCGGACAGGGTTTCAGCCCCGGCATTTT.

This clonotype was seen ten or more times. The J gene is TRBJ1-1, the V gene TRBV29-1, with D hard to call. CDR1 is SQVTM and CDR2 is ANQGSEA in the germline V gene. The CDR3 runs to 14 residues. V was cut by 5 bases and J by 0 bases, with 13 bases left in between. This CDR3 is CSVRQMVMNTEAFF. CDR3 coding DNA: TGCAGCGTTAGGCAGATGGTCATGAACACTGAAGCTTTCTTT.

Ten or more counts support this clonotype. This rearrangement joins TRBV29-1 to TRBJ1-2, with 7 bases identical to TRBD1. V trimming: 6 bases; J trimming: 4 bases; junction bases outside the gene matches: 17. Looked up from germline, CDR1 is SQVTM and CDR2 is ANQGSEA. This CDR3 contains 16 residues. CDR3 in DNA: TGCAGCGTCGAACACTTACAGGGGCTCAGGACCTATGGCTACACCTTC. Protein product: CSVEHLQGLRTYGYTF.

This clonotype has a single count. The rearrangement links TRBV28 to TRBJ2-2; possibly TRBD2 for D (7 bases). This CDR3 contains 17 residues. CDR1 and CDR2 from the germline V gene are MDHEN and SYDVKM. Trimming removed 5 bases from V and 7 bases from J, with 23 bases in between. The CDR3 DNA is TGTGCCAGCAGTCTCAATAGGGGGGGCGCAGAACTCGGGGAGCTGTTTTTT. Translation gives CASSLNRGGAELGELFF.

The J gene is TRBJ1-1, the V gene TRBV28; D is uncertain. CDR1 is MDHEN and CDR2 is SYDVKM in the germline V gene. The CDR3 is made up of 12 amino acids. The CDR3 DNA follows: TGTGGGTCAGCCGCCCTGGACACTGAAGCTTTCTTT. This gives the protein CGSAALDTEAFF. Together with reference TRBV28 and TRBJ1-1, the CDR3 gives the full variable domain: DVKVTQSSRYLVKRTGEKVFLECVQDMDHENMFWYRQDPGLGLRLIYFSYDVKMKEKGDIPEGYSVSREKKERFSLILESASTNQTSMYLCGSAALDTEAFFGQGTRLTVV.

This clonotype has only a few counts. CDR3 protein: CASSLSGYGTDTQYF. The CDR3 coding sequence is TGTGCCAGCAGCTTATCAGGGTATGGCACAGATACGCAGTATTTT. The rearrangement links TRBV7-2 to TRBJ2-3; D perhaps matches TRBD1 (5 bases). Trimming stripped 2 bases from V and 1 base from J, with 10 bases between. Germline V gene sequence: CDR1 SGHTA, CDR2 FQGNSA. The CDR3 totals 15 residues.